These 5 T cell receptor beta chains were all obtained from the same sample, sequenced in a study of T cell changes during pregnancy in multiple sclerosis. TCRdb's table, derived via immunoSEQ multiplex PCR, lists solely in-frame clones and lacks some. Of about 59,000 clones in the sample, around 94% were seen once. Source: CD8+ T cells from peripheral blood mononuclear cells, taken after pregnancy. These receptors were taken from a female donor with multiple sclerosis, enrolled in a pregnancy study.

The chain couples TRBV9 to TRBJ1-1; 8 nucleotides line up with TRBD1. Trimming removed 0 bases from V and 0 bases from J; junction bases left unmatched: 19. Germline loops: CDR1 SGDLS, CDR2 YYNGEE. CDR3 length: 21 amino acids. DNA of the CDR3: TGTGCCAGCAGCGTAGTAACCATGGGGGGGGACAGGCTTGGGATGAACACTGAAGCTTTCTTT. This encodes CASSVVTMGGDRLGMNTEAFF.

The rearrangement uses TRBV10-1 and TRBJ1-5; 10 nucleotides match TRBD1. The CDR3 extends over 15 amino acids. Germline CDR1 WNHNN, CDR2 SYGVQD (reference sequence). V dropped 4 bases and J dropped 2; count of bases not matched to a gene: 2. Here the CDR3 DNA reads TGCGCCAGCAGTGCCGGGACAGGGGGCAATCAGCCCCAGCATTTT. This gives the protein CASSAGTGGNQPQHF.

A few counts support this clone. This chain uses TRBV6-1 with TRBJ1-2, with TRBD1 matching 9 bases. Per the germline V gene, CDR1 is MNHNS and CDR2 is SASEGT. The CDR3 covers 14 residues. Trimming removed 4 bases from V and 5 bases from J; junction bases left unmatched: 5. CDR3 protein: CASSVGQGEYGYTF. CDR3 nucleotides: TGTGCCAGCAGTGTGGGACAGGGAGAGTATGGCTACACCTTC.

The chain has TRBV10-3 and TRBJ1-2; 7 bases are a match to TRBD1. The V segment lost 10 bases and the J segment 8 bases; nucleotides outside the gene matches: 7. Germline V gene lookup returns CDR1 ENHRY and CDR2 SYGVKD. The CDR3 consists of 11 residues. The CDR3 here is CATGTAPGYTF. Written as DNA, the CDR3 is TGTGCCACCGGGACAGCCCCCGGCTACACCTTC.

The chain couples TRBV7-9 to TRBJ2-5; 8 nucleotides line up with TRBD2. Losses at the gene ends were 5 bases for V and 5 bases for J; bases not matched to a gene: 10. Germline CDR1 and CDR2: SEHNR and FQNEAQ (reference sequence). The CDR3 totals 15 residues. The CDR3 sequence is CASSALGGGHETQYF. The DNA for the CDR3 is TGTGCCAGCAGCGCGTTAGGCGGGGGGCACGAGACCCAGTACTTC.